This entry features one TCR beta chain sequence. The target of this receptor is not known. It has no much larger one-base neighbor in the sample; base qualities were not kept. The germline V gene (reference sequence) supplies CDR1 LNHDA and CDR2 SQIVND. Trimmed from V: 5 bases; trimmed from J: 6 bases; junction bases lacking a gene match: 15. CDR3 length: 17 amino acids, cysteine to phenylalanine. Only the CDR3 part of the read is kept: 51 bases, read in frame from the first base. The collaborating institutions used their own protocols to collect whole blood in K2EDTA tubes. For TCRbeta analysis, collaborators shipped samples in one of three forms: frozen whole blood, isolated PBMCs, or DNA extracted from either of those sample types. The record originates from a study of blood T cell repertoires in COVID-19 (dated by TCRdb to the early 2020s). A note on the overall study: Samples from collaborators originated in the United States, Italy and Spain and spanned both the acute and convalescent phases of COVID-19. The prospective study material was composed of cDNA or gDNA derived from T cells, B-cell-depleted T cells, or PBMCs. Nearly every sample came with metadata listing a de-identified subject ID, COVID-19 status, age in years and sex. The repertoires were made available in a free public database intended to serve as a resource for research on the immune response to SARS-CoV-2. Subjects who had been exposed to COVID-19, were actively infected with it, or had recovered from it provided the deeply sampled blood TCRbeta repertoires that made up the dataset. The samples were drawn from two sources: the first 160 participants of the ongoing ImmuneRACE study, and 950 to 1,500 subjects contributed by 6 global collaborators. Where available, HLA class I and class II types were obtained from metadata supplied by the sample provider rather than from assay-based typing. What the study reported, not specific to this receptor: The amount of clinical and demographic metadata varied by source and participant and was provided uncurated.

TCRbeta CDR3 regions were amplified from genomic DNA using the immunoSEQ Assay, a bias-controlled multiplex PCR. The source study handled its data this way. Within the assay, amplification of reference gene primers was used to estimate how many nucleated cells each sample contained. To quantify the absolute abundance of each unique TCRbeta CDR3 rearrangement, sequence reads were collapsed and filtered. Productive Simpson clonality was computed per sample as the square root of Simpson's diversity index over productive rearrangements. What TCRdb holds here is the immuneACCESS table cut down to in-frame rearrangements. Part of the clones is not present; checked against another copy, under half of the missing clones reflect an unresolved V gene, and the others are unexplained. V and J calls and clone size are copied from that table; D and trimming were computed from the DNA. The sample table shows about 150,000 clones, and around 80% are seen once. Approximately 9.7% of the sample belongs to the ten largest clones.

Sequenced input: peripheral blood. Recombination connected TRBV19 to TRBJ2-1; 8 bases in between match TRBD2. The sequence came from a woman aged 50 to 65 with acute or convalescent COVID-19. The sequenced DNA is TGTGCCAGTAGTTCGGCGGGCTCGGGACTAGGCCCCAATGAGCAGTTCTTC. Its translation is CASSSAGSGLGPNEQFF.